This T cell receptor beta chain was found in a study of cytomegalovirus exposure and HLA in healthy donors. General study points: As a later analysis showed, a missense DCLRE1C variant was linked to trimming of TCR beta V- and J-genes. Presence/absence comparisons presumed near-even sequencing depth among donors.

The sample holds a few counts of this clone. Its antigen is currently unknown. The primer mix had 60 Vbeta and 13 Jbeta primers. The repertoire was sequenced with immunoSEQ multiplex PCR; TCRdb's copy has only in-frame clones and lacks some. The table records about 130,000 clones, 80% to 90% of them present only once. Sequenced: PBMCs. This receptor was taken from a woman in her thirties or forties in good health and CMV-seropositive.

In nucleotides, the CDR3 is TGTGCCAGCAGCGTAGCCCAGCGGGGGACAGATACGCAGTATTTT. The encoded protein is CASSVAQRGTDTQYF. The V and J genes are TRBV9 and TRBJ2-3; 8 nucleotides match TRBD2. The V and J ends lost 0 bases and 3 bases, in that order; junction bases with no gene match: 3. Germline V lookup: CDR1 SGDLS, CDR2 YYNGEE. The CDR3 has 15 residues.